The clone carrying this T cell receptor beta chain occurred a few times. The sample belongs to a study of human T cells and chemical hapten exposure. TCRdb reanalysed the RACE reads using MiXCR and keeps one entry per CDR3 protein. The data contain over 70,000 distinct CDR3 sequences, roughly 15% of them singletons. Germline V gene data show CDR1 as SEHNR and CDR2 as FQNEAQ (reference sequence). The V end was cut by 5 bases, the J end by 6 bases, with 15 bases between. The CDR3 length is 14 residues. Time point of the sample: pre-sensitization, week 0. Treatment noted: therapeutic diphenylcyclopropenone sensitization with weekly scalp DPC.

The material sequenced was whole blood, taken in connection with sensitization to the hapten diphenylcyclopropenone (DPC). This sequence joins TRBV7-9 and TRBJ2-3; D could derive from TRBD1 or TRBD2 (6 bases each). The TCR originated in a woman between 45 and 65 years old with alopecia areata. Some clones in this sample may be carry-over from other donors' samples. The CDR3 DNA follows: TGTGCCAGCAGCCAGGAGGGGGGTATGGATACGCAGTATTTT. Its protein product is CASSQEGGMDTQYF. Looking up the rest from reference TRBV7-9 and TRBJ2-3 gives the full variable domain: DTGVSQNPRHKITKRGQNVTFRCDPISEHNRLYWYRQTLGQGPEFLTYFQNEAQLEKSRLLSDRFSAERPKGSFSTLEIQRTEQGDSAMYLCASSQEGGMDTQYFGPGTRLTVL.